These 14 T cell receptor beta chains share one sample of origin, sequenced in a study of tumor-infiltrating lymphocytes in glioblastoma multiforme. TCR beta libraries were built from RNA through three nested multiplex PCR rounds using modified ARM-PCR. Via MiXCR, TCRdb re-called the multiplex PCR reads, giving one row per CDR3 protein. The data contain 20,000 or so distinct CDR3 sequences, 55% to 70% of them singletons. Sequencing was carried out using peripheral blood. These receptors came from a male donor with glioblastoma.

This clonotype was recorded a few times. At one end, the junction sequence differs from germline, possibly due to a read error. The DNA of the CDR3 is TGCAGTGCGAGAGTGGTGGATGGCGGGGAGCTGTTTTTT. This codes for CSARVVDGGELFF. The rearrangement joins TRBV20-1 to TRBJ2-2; D gene unclear. The V gene's germline CDR1 is DFQATT and CDR2 SNEGSKA (reference sequence). The CDR3 is 13 amino acids.

The chain carries TRBV2 and TRBJ1-1; 9 bases agree with TRBD1. The ends lost 7 bases at V and 1 base at J; junction bases unmatched: 22. Germline CDR1 SNHLY, CDR2 FYNNEI. The CDR3 is 20 residues long. The CDR3 is CASMRAWRTGVFAANTEAFF. For the CDR3, the DNA is TGTGCCAGCATGAGGGCGTGGCGGACAGGGGTTTTCGCTGCGAACACTGAAGCTTTCTTT.

Regarding this clonotype: A junction end diverges from the germline sequence, so it may reflect a read error. V usage is TRBV10-1 and J usage is TRBJ2-3; 7 nucleotides match TRBD1. The tail of the sequence fits TRBJ1-5 better, so the J call may be wrong. The CDR3 contains 12 residues. The germline CDR1 and CDR2 sequences are WNHNN and SYGVQD (reference sequence). The CDR3 here is CAGRGGTDTQHF. CDR3 coding DNA: TGCGCCGGCAGGGGTGGGACAGATACGCAGCATTTT.

The V and J genes are TRBV20-1 and TRBJ2-2; tentatively, D is TRBD2 (6 bases). Germline V gene sequence: CDR1 DFQATT, CDR2 SNEGSKA (reference sequence). The germline V and J ends were trimmed by 7 bases and 11 bases, with 17 bases remaining between them. There are 12 residues in the CDR3. Here the CDR3 reads CSEAGVNRELFF. CDR3 coding DNA: TGCAGTGAAGCGGGTGTGAACCGCGAGCTGTTTTTT.

A remark on this clonotype: Germline and junction disagree at one end, which may indicate a read error. This chain uses TRBV11-2 with TRBJ2-2; D may be TRBD1 or TRBD2 (5 bases each). The germline V gene has CDR1 SGHAT and CDR2 FQNNGV. The CDR3 runs 15 residues. In DNA form, the CDR3 reads TGTGCCAGCAGCTTAGTTTGGGAAGGGGCCCGGGAACTGTTTTTT. It translates to CASSLVWEGARELFF.

On this clonotype: Possible read error: a much larger clone is one base away. This chain joins TRBV28 and TRBJ2-1, with 10 bases aligning to TRBD1. CDR3 length: 15 residues. The germline gives CDR1 MDHEN, CDR2 SYDVKM. CDR3 DNA sequence: TGTGTCAGCAGTAGCGCCGGGACAGGGGTCAATGAGCAGTTCTTC. Translation gives CVSSSAGTGVNEQFF.

This clonotype was seen a handful of times. This rearrangement joins TRBV28 to TRBJ2-1; TRBD1 aligns across 10 bases. Germline CDR1 and CDR2: MDHEN and SYDVKM. This CDR3 comprises 14 residues. The V gene end was trimmed by 5 bases and the J gene end by 10 bases; junction bases not matched to a gene: 8. The CDR3 coding sequence is TGTGCCAGCAGTATGAGACAGGGGGCTCGGGAGCAGTTCTTC. Encoded protein: CASSMRQGAREQFF. The full variable domain, rest sourced from reference TRBV28 and TRBJ2-1, is DVKVTQSSRYLVKRTGEKVFLECVQDMDHENMFWYRQDPGLGLRLIYFSYDVKMKEKGDIPEGYSVSREKKERFSLILESASTNQTSMYLCASSMRQGAREQFFGPGTRLTVL.

The count of this clonotype is one. One junction end disagrees with the germline gene, perhaps due to a read error. V and J are TRBV20-1 and TRBJ1-5; maybe TRBD1 (5 bases). The CDR3 is 14 amino acids. In germline, CDR1 is DFQATT, CDR2 SNEGSKA (reference sequence). The CDR3 is CSARAPGVDQPQRF. The CDR3 DNA reads TGTAGTGCTAGGGCACCGGGGGTCGATCAGCCCCAGCGTTTT.

This clonotype was seen only once. The junction does not match germline at one end; this may be a read error. This rearrangement joins TRBV20-1 to TRBJ1-1; D is possibly TRBD1 (5 bases). The CDR3 consists of 15 residues. In germline, CDR1 is DFQATT, CDR2 SNEGSKA (reference sequence). The CDR3 loop is CSARAGLECDTEASF. In nucleotides, the CDR3 is TGCAGTGCTAGAGCAGGGCTGGAATGTGACACTGAAGCTTCCTTT.

A remark on this clonotype: An end of the junction differs from the germline gene, which may be a read error. J is TRBJ2-3 and V is TRBV11-2; a possible D gene is TRBD2 (6 bases). The CDR3 has 15 amino acids. CDR1 and CDR2 (germline): SGHAT, FQNNGV. CDR3 sequence: CASRFRGRRTDTQYF. CDR3 sequence (DNA): TGCGCCAGTAGATTTAGAGGGAGGAGGACAGATACGCAGTATTTT.

This chain links TRBV11-1 with TRBJ1-1, with 12 bases identical to TRBD1. V dropped 5 bases and J dropped 5; count of bases not matched to a gene: 9. The CDR3 is 16 residues long. CDR1 is SGHAT, CDR2 FQDESV, per germline (reference sequence). The DNA of the CDR3 is TGTGCCAGCAGCGTCTCCGGGACAGGGGGCAAAACTGAAGCTTTCTTT. Translated, it gives CASSVSGTGGKTEAFF.

Comments on this clonotype: A much bigger clone sits one base away, suggesting this may be a read error. This chain links TRBV5-1 with TRBJ2-2; no clear D gene. CDR1 and CDR2 (germline): SGHRS, YFSETQ. The CDR3 has 15 residues. V lost 2 bases and J 6 bases, leaving 14 bases between the germline ends. CDR3 sequence: CASSFRQTTPGELFF. CDR3 coding DNA: TGCGCCAGCAGCTTCAGGCAGACAACTCCCGGGGAGCTGTTTTTT.

The chain uses TRBV6-1 and TRBJ2-7; TRBD2 matches 11 bases. The germline CDR1 and CDR2 sequences are MNHNS and SASEGT. The CDR3 consists of 13 residues. J lost 10 bases, V lost 7 bases, and 9 bases had no gene match. CDR3 nucleotide sequence: TGTGCCAGCACTACTAGCGGGAGCGGGGAACAGTACTTC. It codes for CASTTSGSGEQYF.

V is TRBV6-1 and J is TRBJ2-5; possible D gene TRBD1, 6 bases. CDR3 length: 14 amino acids. The germline gives CDR1 MNHNS, CDR2 SASEGT. V lost 7 bases, J lost 0 bases, and 12 bases lay in between. Here the CDR3 DNA reads TGTGCCAGCACAATCGGGACATACCAAGAGACCCAGTACTTC. It codes for CASTIGTYQETQYF.